The 8 T cell receptor beta chains in this list originate from one sample, sequenced in a study of metastatic and nonmetastatic thyroid tumors (TCRdb year 2020). The library relied on PCR. Sequencing relied on an Illumina HiSeq 4000. The public reads were reanalyzed by TCRdb: fastp trimming at Q25, MiXCR alignment, in-frame beta chains only. For this sample the table gives some 7,300 clones, of which about 43% were detected only once. The ten largest clonotypes hold around 23% of the sample. Before undergoing thyroid surgery, none of the patients had been given any kind of treatment. Input material: tumor tissue. The receptors were gathered from a female donor with papillary thyroid cancer or a benign thyroid nodule (not recorded which). Some clones in this sample may be carry-over from other donors' samples.

In its sample, this clone ranks as medium-sized. This chain uses TRBV7-2 with TRBJ2-1, with 7 positions matching TRBD2. The trim removed 0 bases at V and 7 bases at J, leaving 6 bases unmatched. The CDR3 has 15 amino acids. Per germline, CDR1 SGHTA and CDR2 FQGNSA. The CDR3, as DNA: TGTGCCAGCAGCTTAGCGGGAGGGCCAGTGAATGAGCAGTTCTTC. It yields the protein CASSLAGGPVNEQFF.

The chain employs TRBV3-1 and TRBJ2-1, with D possibly called TRBD1 or TRBD2 (5 bases each). The CDR3 covers 14 residues. Trimming cost V 3 bases and J 10 bases, with 16 bases left between them. Germline lookup yields CDR1 LGHDT and CDR2 YNNKEL (reference sequence). CDR3 bases: TGTGCCAGCAGCCAGGTCCCCGGGGCGAGGGAGCAGTTCTTC. Its protein is CASSQVPGAREQFF.

This clone was observed a few times. CDR3 residues: CASSLRRTYTGELFF. The CDR3 nucleotides read TGTGCCAGCAGTTTAAGACGGACCTACACCGGGGAGCTGTTTTTT. The rearrangement joins TRBV28 to TRBJ2-2; D is unresolved. Trimming removed 2 bases at V and 3 bases at J, with 10 bases between. The CDR3 is 15 amino acids. Germline loops: CDR1 MDHEN, CDR2 SYDVKM.

This clone appeared a few times. The V and J genes are TRBV25-1 and TRBJ2-2, with TRBD2 matching over 12 bases. CDR3 length equals 16 residues. V shed 3 bases and J 4 bases; nucleotides not matched to a gene: 3. The germline V gene encodes CDR1 MGHDK and CDR2 SYGVNS. This CDR3 is CASSDWTSGVTGELFF. The CDR3 coding sequence is TGTGCCAGCAGTGACTGGACTAGCGGGGTCACCGGGGAGCTGTTTTTT.

The sample holds a few counts of this clone. The V and J genes are TRBV6-1 and TRBJ2-7; D is ambiguous. Germline V lookup: CDR1 MNHNS, CDR2 SASEGT. V was cut by 8 bases and J by 2 bases, with 13 bases left in between. The CDR3 contains 13 residues. The CDR3 coding sequence is TGTGCCAGCTCAGAAGGACGGACCTACGAGCAGTACTTC. Encoded protein: CASSEGRTYEQYF.

This sequence joins TRBV7-9 and TRBJ2-7; D unclear. Germline CDR1 reads SEHNR; CDR2 reads FQNEAQ (reference sequence). CDR3 size: 11 residues. The V end was cut by 4 bases, the J end by 4 bases, with 5 bases between. In DNA, the CDR3 is TGTGCCAGCAGCTCGACTTACGAGCAGTACTTC. It yields the protein CASSSTYEQYF.

This clone has only a few counts. The chain is built from TRBV6-4 and TRBJ2-1; 11 bases map to TRBD2. The ends lost 2 bases at V and 9 bases at J; junction bases unmatched: 0. Germline CDR1 reads MRHNA; CDR2 reads SNTAGT. There are 13 residues in the CDR3. CDR3 amino acids: CASSDGLAGEQFF. As DNA, the CDR3 is TGTGCCAGCAGTGACGGACTAGCGGGTGAGCAGTTCTTC.

This clone was seen only a few times. The chain employs TRBV18 and TRBJ1-2, with D possibly being TRBD1 (6 bases). Trimming removed 3 bases from V and 4 bases from J, with 12 bases in between. The CDR3 is made up of 14 amino acids. Germline V CDR1 and CDR2: KGHSH, LQKENI. CDR3 DNA: TGTGCCAGCTCACCCTACAGGGCAGCCTATGGCTACACCTTC. Its translation is CASSPYRAAYGYTF.